The 23 T cell receptor beta chains reported below all come from one sample, sequenced in a study of pediatric ulcerative colitis. Sequencing was performed with immunoSEQ multiplex PCR; in TCRdb, only in-frame clones are kept and a portion is missing. The table shows some 43,000 clones, with about 79% occurring only once. During colonoscopy, one to two rectal pinch biopsies were collected. Sequencing was performed on gut tissue. Receptor source: a girl aged 5-17 years with moderate ulcerative colitis.

The V gene is TRBV5-1, the J gene TRBJ1-4; D is possibly TRBD1 (5 bases). The CDR3 runs to 14 residues. Germline-derived CDR1 and CDR2 are SGHRS and YFSETQ. V dropped 4 bases and J dropped 4 bases, with 11 bases sitting between them. CDR3 nucleotide sequence: TGCGCCAGCAGCCTTCGACAGAATAATGAAAAACTGTTTTTT. Translated, it gives CASSLRQNNEKLFF.

The V and J genes are TRBV7-9 and TRBJ1-2, with D perhaps matching TRBD1 (6 bases). Germline CDR1 SEHNR, CDR2 FQNEAQ (reference sequence). The CDR3 contains 13 residues. With 4 bases removed from V and 6 bases from J, the gap between germline ends came to 12 bases. In DNA, the CDR3 is TGTGCCAGCAGCTCCAGAAACAGGGATGGCTACACCTTC. It specifies CASSSRNRDGYTF.

This chain uses TRBV30 with TRBJ2-7; D is perhaps TRBD1 or TRBD2 (6 bases each). The CDR3 spans 12 residues. Germline CDR1 reads GTSNPN; CDR2 reads SVGIG (reference sequence). V was clipped by 3 bases and J by 5 bases, with 11 bases between them. The CDR3 DNA reads TGTGCCTGGAGCGTAGGGGGGCACGAGCAGTACTTC. Protein sequence: CAWSVGGHEQYF.

This sequence joins TRBV4-3 and TRBJ1-1, with a weak D call TRBD1 (5 bases). In germline, CDR1 is LGHNA, CDR2 YSLEER. The CDR3 is 16 residues long. Trimming cost V 0 bases and J 5 bases, with 16 bases left between them. In DNA form, the CDR3 reads TGCGCCAGCAGCCAAGATCTTTTGGGGGGTGGTACTGAAGCTTTCTTT. Translated: CASSQDLLGGGTEAFF.

The rearrangement uses TRBV9 and TRBJ2-3, with 7 bases that match TRBD1. This CDR3 is built from 16 residues. Germline V CDR1 and CDR2: SGDLS, YYNGEE. Losses at the gene ends were 3 bases for V and 5 bases for J; bases not matched to a gene: 12. CDR3 amino acids: CASSAASGQLLDTQYF. For the CDR3, the DNA is TGTGCCAGCAGCGCAGCCTCGGGACAGCTATTAGATACGCAGTATTTT.

Here the CDR3 reads CASSLKQGGSWSEKLFF. The CDR3 nucleotides read TGTGCCAGCAGCTTGAAGCAGGGCGGGTCATGGAGTGAAAAACTGTTTTTT. The chain couples TRBV5-6 to TRBJ1-4; D perhaps matches TRBD1 (5 bases). V was clipped by 1 base and J by 7 bases, with 20 bases between them. This CDR3 spans 17 amino acids. The germline CDR1 and CDR2 sequences are SGHDT and YYEEEE. The complete variable domain, with remaining parts taken from reference TRBV5-6 and TRBJ1-4, reads DAGVTQSPTHLIKTRGQQVTLRCSPKSGHDTVSWYQQALGQGPQFIFQYYEEEERQRGNFPDRFSGHQFPNYSSELNVNALLLGDSALYLCASSLKQGGSWSEKLFFGSGTQLSVL.

The chain joins TRBV5-4 to TRBJ2-7; 9 bases match TRBD2. Germline V gives CDR1 SGHNT, CDR2 YYREEE (reference sequence). The CDR3 is 15 residues long. The trim removed 0 bases at V and 4 bases at J, leaving 5 bases unmatched. The CDR3 region has the DNA TGTGCCAGCAGCTTGGGGCGGGAGGGCCTATACGAGCAGTACTTC. Amino acid sequence: CASSLGREGLYEQYF.

The V gene is TRBV6-1, the J gene TRBJ1-2; no reliable D call. With 9 bases removed from V and 4 bases from J, the gap between germline ends came to 15 bases. Per the germline V gene, CDR1 is MNHNS and CDR2 is SASEGT. This CDR3 contains 13 residues. CDR3: CASCLSVIYGYTF. The CDR3, as DNA: TGTGCCAGTTGTTTGAGCGTAATCTATGGCTACACCTTC.

This chain joins TRBV28 and TRBJ2-7; tentatively, D is TRBD1 (6 bases). CDR1 is MDHEN, CDR2 SYDVKM, per germline. There are 13 residues in the CDR3. V lost 11 bases and J lost 4, with 18 bases in between. The CDR3 bases are TGTGCCGTTCAGGCCACGCAGGGGTACGAGCAGTACTTC. The encoded protein is CAVQATQGYEQYF.

This clone was seen more than once but under ten times. The chain has TRBV7-9 and TRBJ2-5, with D perhaps being TRBD1 or TRBD2 (6 bases each). The germline V gene encodes CDR1 SEHNR and CDR2 FQNEAQ (reference sequence). CDR3 length: 12 amino acids. Trimming took off 6 bases at V and 9 bases at J, with 14 bases between the two ends. CDR3 coding DNA: TGTGCCAGCAGGGCGGGACAAGGGGCCCAGTACTTC. Translated: CASRAGQGAQYF.

The chain joins TRBV7-9 to TRBJ1-2, with 7 bases that match TRBD1. Unmatched junction bases numbered 13, after V lost 3 bases and J lost 12 bases. Germline loops: CDR1 SEHNR, CDR2 FQNEAQ (reference sequence). The length of the CDR3 is 14 residues. The CDR3 region is CASSFLSLDRFHTF. The CDR3 DNA sequence: TGTGCCAGCAGCTTTTTGTCCCTGGACAGGTTCCACACCTTC.

This rearrangement joins TRBV28 to TRBJ2-5, with 11 bases matching TRBD1. The junction had 6 bases not matched to a gene; V was cut back by 5 bases and J by 4 bases. There are 15 residues in the CDR3. CDR1 and CDR2 from the germline V gene are MDHEN and SYDVKM. This CDR3 is CASSQRTGGLETQYF. CDR3 bases: TGTGCCAGCAGTCAGAGGACAGGGGGCTTAGAGACCCAGTACTTC.

V is TRBV27 and J is TRBJ2-7; 11 bases align to TRBD1. The CDR3 is made up of 11 amino acids. V lost 8 bases to trimming and J lost 6 bases; unmatched junction nucleotides: 0. The germline CDR1 and CDR2 sequences are MNHEY and SMNVEV (reference sequence). The CDR3 DNA sequence: TGTGCCAGCGGGACAGGGGGCGAGCAGTACTTC. Translated, it gives CASGTGGEQYF.

J is TRBJ2-1 and V is TRBV7-2, with D uncertain. CDR1 is SGHTA and CDR2 is FQGNSA in the germline V gene. This CDR3 comprises 12 residues. Trimming cost V 2 bases and J 8 bases, with 7 bases left between them. CDR3 DNA: TGTGCCAGCAGCTTACTCGGGTATGAGCAGTTCTTC. Protein: CASSLLGYEQFF.

The rearrangement joins TRBV4-2 to TRBJ1-1; TRBD1 agrees at 10 bases. With V trimmed by 0 bases and J by 4 bases, 2 bases remained unmatched. From germline, CDR1 is LGHNA and CDR2 YNFKEQ. CDR3 size: 15 residues. The CDR3 region has the DNA TGTGCCAGCAGCCAAGAAGACAGGGGGCTCACTGAAGCTTTCTTT. It yields the protein CASSQEDRGLTEAFF.

V and J are TRBV7-9 and TRBJ2-7, with D possibly being TRBD1 (7 bases). Trimming took 2 bases from V and 0 from J, leaving 14 bases between them. CDR3 length: 16 amino acids. The V gene's germline CDR1 is SEHNR and CDR2 FQNEAQ (reference sequence). In DNA, the CDR3 is TGTGCCAGCAGCTTATGGGGCAGGGGGGACTCCTACGAGCAGTACTTC. Its protein is CASSLWGRGDSYEQYF.

The chain combines TRBV9 with TRBJ1-1; TRBD1 might be the D (5 bases). The CDR3 runs to 14 residues. Per the germline V gene, CDR1 is SGDLS and CDR2 is YYNGEE. The ends were cut back, 4 bases at V and 3 bases at J, with 13 bases in the middle. CDR3 in amino acids: CASSLGPLDTEAFF. The CDR3 bases are TGTGCCAGCAGCTTGGGACCCCTCGACACTGAAGCTTTCTTT.

The CDR3 nucleotides read TGCGCCAGCAGGGATACTGGGGAGACCCAGTACTTC. Amino acid sequence: CASRDTGETQYF. This chain connects TRBV5-1 to TRBJ2-5; D gene unclear. This CDR3 region has 12 residues. Germline V gives CDR1 SGHRS, CDR2 YFSETQ. Trimming pared 5 bases from V and 5 bases from J, leaving 10 bases between.

The rearrangement uses TRBV7-9 and TRBJ2-2, with no clear D. The V gene lost 2 bases and the J gene lost 2 bases, with 6 bases spanning the gap. CDR1 and CDR2 from the germline V gene are SEHNR and FQNEAQ (reference sequence). The CDR3 has 14 amino acids. The DNA of the CDR3 is TGTGCCAGCAGCTTACAGATTAACACCGGGGAGCTGTTTTTT. Amino acids: CASSLQINTGELFF.

Comments on this clone: The junction differs from germline at one of its ends, possibly a read error. The rearrangement joins TRBV11-2 to TRBJ2-5; TRBD2 matches at 8 bases. Germline lookup yields CDR1 SGHAT and CDR2 FQNNGV. CDR3 size: 16 residues. CDR3 residues: CVSSPTIGTSMKTQYF. CDR3 DNA sequence: TGTGTCAGCAGCCCAACCATTGGGACTAGTATGAAGACCCAGTACTTC.

The genes are TRBV28 and TRBJ2-7, with TRBD1 identical over 10 bases. CDR1 MDHEN and CDR2 SYDVKM come from the germline V gene. The CDR3 has 13 residues. V lost 8 bases and J lost 12; bases outside the gene matches: 13. CDR3 protein: CASSAGQGYLPYF. As DNA, the CDR3 is TGTGCCAGCTCCGCGGGACAGGGGTATCTCCCGTACTTC.

The V gene is TRBV6-6, the J gene TRBJ2-7; either TRBD1 or TRBD2 may supply D (5 bases each). Germline V gene data show CDR1 as MNHNY and CDR2 as SVGAGI (reference sequence). The CDR3 consists of 13 residues. The V gene lost 9 bases and the J gene lost 1 base, with 13 bases spanning the gap. The CDR3 loop reads CASQKGSSYEQYF. Here the CDR3 DNA reads TGTGCCAGTCAAAAGGGGAGTTCCTACGAGCAGTACTTC.

This chain joins TRBV2 and TRBJ2-3; D uncertain. V shed 4 bases and J shed 2 bases, with 10 bases lying between them. Germline V CDR1 and CDR2: SNHLY, FYNNEI. The CDR3 has 14 amino acids. CDR3 DNA sequence: TGTGCCAGCAGTGTTAGGATAATCACAGATACGCAGTATTTT. Amino acids: CASSVRIITDTQYF.